This T cell receptor beta chain is drawn from a study of T-cell reconstitution after alpha-beta-depleted transplantation in children. In this sample, this clonotype turned up many times. Unique molecular identifiers were used in preparing the TCRbeta library. One entry per CDR3 protein results from TCRdb running MiXCR on the PCR reads. The data hold roughly 200,000 distinct CDR3 sequences, with roughly 6.8% observed a single time. V shed 4 bases and J 5 bases; nucleotides not matched to a gene: 7. The CDR3 has 15 amino acids. Germline CDR1 reads WSHSY; CDR2 reads SAAADI. The source was PBMCs from the stem cell graft donor, collected from the stem cell graft. The sequence came from a human donor who donated a stem cell graft to a child with Wiskott-Aldrich syndrome. This chain uses TRBV10-2 with TRBJ2-2; TRBD1 aligns across 7 bases. The CDR3 loop is CASSVQGDGTGELFF. For the CDR3, the DNA is TGCGCCAGCAGTGTGCAGGGGGACGGGACCGGGGAGCTGTTTTTT.